This T cell receptor beta chain comes out of a study of blood T cell repertoires in COVID-19. The sample holds a few counts of this clone. Profiling relied on immunoSEQ multiplex PCR, and the TCRdb table lists in-frame clones only, not all of them. The repertoire includes 280,000 or so clones, about 90% of them detected once, and roughly 1.9% sits in the top ten. V shed 2 bases and J 1 base; nucleotides not matched to a gene: 5. The CDR3 length is 17 residues. Germline V gene data show CDR1 as SEHNR and CDR2 as FQNEAQ (reference sequence). This clonotype was obtained from a woman younger than 45 who had recovered from COVID-19. Material for sequencing was peripheral blood. The chain carries TRBV7-9 and TRBJ2-7; 13 bases align to TRBD2. Written as DNA, the CDR3 is TGTGCCAGCAGCTTATCGAAGGGACTAGCGGGATCCTACGAGCAGTACTTC. Residues: CASSLSKGLAGSYEQYF.